Many counts were recorded for the clone carrying this T cell receptor (beta chain). These data come from a study of blood T cell repertoires in COVID-19. About the study: Donors in the United States, Italy and Spain gave samples during acute or convalescent COVID-19.

Germline assignment: CDR1 WNHNN and CDR2 SYGVQD (reference sequence). V lost 4 bases to trimming and J lost 10 bases; unmatched junction nucleotides: 7. This CDR3 comprises 14 residues. Per the original methods: For nucleated cells, counts were estimated from reference gene primer amplification. Here immunoSEQ multiplex PCR was the method, and the copy in TCRdb shows in-frame clones only, minus some. V, J and clone size are taken as reported in that table, and D and trimming were inferred from the DNA itself. Seen here are under 200,000 clones, approximately 90% observed once, and the top ten hold 3% to 4%.

The specimen was peripheral blood. The J gene is TRBJ1-6, the V gene TRBV10-1, with 7 bases matching TRBD1. This TCR derives from a man in his late teens or twenties with active or convalescent COVID-19. The CDR3 protein is CASSAGTESSPLHF. CDR3 in DNA: TGCGCCAGCAGTGCGGGGACAGAAAGCTCACCCCTCCACTTT.